In this sample, the clone carrying this T cell receptor beta chain turned up a few times. The antigen remains unidentified. The data stem from a study of CD8 T cells in ankylosing spondylitis. TCRdb recomputed calls from the 5' RACE reads with MiXCR, one row per CDR3 protein. The table lists a few hundred thousand distinct CDR3 sequences, 20% to 25% of them singletons. Trimming stripped 5 bases from V and 3 bases from J, with 12 bases between. CDR3 length: 14 residues. Germline CDR1 and CDR2: SGHDT and YYEEEE. General study results and limits: A TCR beta motif of about eight highly homologous variants appeared characteristic of ankylosing spondylitis blood. With a CD8+ phenotype, disease-linked clones were relatively rare in peripheral blood.

The sample was blood, either unsorted or a sorted T cell fraction (not recorded which). The chain has TRBV5-6 and TRBJ2-1, with D possibly TRBD2 on 5 matching bases. The source of this sequence is a male donor with ankylosing spondylitis. The CDR3 region has the DNA TGTGCCAGCAGAATCCGGGGTAACTACAATGAGCAGTTCTTC. Its translation: CASRIRGNYNEQFF.